This TCR beta chain stems from a study of human T cells and chemical hapten exposure. TCRdb analysed the RACE reads with MiXCR anew, one entry per CDR3 protein. The table shows under 85,000 distinct CDR3 sequences, with about a tenth occurring only once. Sample time point: patch test 2, 6 weeks after DPC sensitization. Treatment defined: therapeutic diphenylcyclopropenone sensitization with weekly scalp DPC. Germline values: CDR1 DFQATT, CDR2 SNEGSKA (reference sequence). V lost 3 bases and J 4 bases, leaving 9 bases between the germline ends. This CDR3 has 13 residues. The clonotype originates from a woman between 45 and 65 years old with alopecia areata. Some clones in this sample may be carry-over from other donors' samples. Sequenced material: whole blood, taken in connection with sensitization to the hapten diphenylcyclopropenone (DPC). The chain uses TRBV20-1 and TRBJ1-4; D call uncertain. The CDR3, as DNA: TGCAGTGCTAGCCCGGAGATTAATGAAAAACTGTTTTTT. Its translation: CSASPEINEKLFF.